The 10 T cell receptor beta chains below come from one sample, sequenced in a study of CD8 T cells in ankylosing spondylitis. TCRdb independently ran MiXCR on the 5' RACE reads; one entry per CDR3 protein. The sample holds approximately 31,000 distinct CDR3 sequences, roughly 29% seen once. Sequencing was carried out using synovial fluid, either unsorted or a sorted T cell fraction (not recorded which). Receptors were obtained from a male donor with ankylosing spondylitis.

The DNA for the CDR3 is TGTGCCAGCAGTTTCCCCAAGACTAGCGGGAACACCGGGGAGCTGTTTTTT. Protein: CASSFPKTSGNTGELFF. V usage is TRBV12-3 or TRBV12-4 and J usage is TRBJ2-2; 9 bases align to TRBD2. The CDR3 is 17 residues long. Trimming at V came to 3 bases and at J to 1 base, leaving 6 bases not matched to a gene.

CDR3 sequence: CASTPARPNNEQFF. The CDR3 DNA is TGTGCCAGCACCCCCGCGAGGCCAAACAATGAGCAGTTCTTC. The chain uses TRBV7-6 and TRBJ2-1; D not certain. Per the germline V gene, CDR1 is SGHVS and CDR2 is FNYEAQ. This CDR3 spans 14 amino acids. V was trimmed by 7 bases and J by 5 bases, leaving 15 bases between them.

The rearrangement joins TRBV7-8 to TRBJ2-1, with 14 bases that match TRBD2. CDR3 length equals 16 residues. From germline, CDR1 is SGHVS and CDR2 FQNEAQ. After removal of 3 bases from V and 7 bases from J, the junction contained 5 bases not matched to a gene. The CDR3 nucleotides read TGTGCCAGCAGCTTTAGGGGGACTAGCGGGAGTAATGAGCAGTTCTTC. Its protein is CASSFRGTSGSNEQFF.

The V and J genes are TRBV27 and TRBJ2-2; no firm D call. V was clipped by 3 bases and J by 6 bases, with 14 bases between them. Per germline, CDR1 MNHEY and CDR2 SMNVEV (reference sequence). The CDR3 is 15 residues long. CDR3: CASSLYPTVAGELFF. The DNA of the CDR3 is TGTGCCAGCAGTTTGTACCCCACCGTCGCCGGGGAGCTGTTTTTT.

This clonotype was found many times. Here the CDR3 DNA reads TGTGCCAGCAGCCACCCAGGGGGGGGCTCGGCTGAAGCTTTCTTT. It specifies CASSHPGGGSAEAFF. The chain joins TRBV4-2 to TRBJ1-1, with 7 bases fitting TRBD1. The germline V gene has CDR1 LGHNA and CDR2 YNFKEQ. The CDR3 runs to 15 residues. Trimming removed 3 bases from V and 6 bases from J; junction bases left unmatched: 10.

The genes are TRBV4-1 and TRBJ1-6, with a tentative D call TRBD1 (5 bases). This CDR3 is built from 15 residues. Per germline, CDR1 MGHRA and CDR2 YSYEKL. V dropped 8 bases and J dropped 10 bases, with 21 bases sitting between them. CDR3 region: CASGNSGTENSPLHF. CDR3 DNA: TGCGCCAGCGGAAACTCCGGGACTGAAAACTCACCCCTCCACTTT.

This chain joins TRBV24-1 and TRBJ2-7; the D gene is possibly TRBD2 (5 bases). CDR1 is KGHDR and CDR2 is SFDVKD in the germline V gene. The ends were cut back, 3 bases at V and 6 bases at J, with 17 bases in the middle. This CDR3 contains 15 residues. CDR3 protein: CATSDTREPDREQYF. CDR3 nucleotide sequence: TGTGCCACCAGTGATACACGGGAACCGGACCGCGAGCAGTACTTC.

The chain is built from TRBV2 and TRBJ2-2, with 10 bases matching TRBD2. The CDR3 is made up of 18 amino acids. The germline gives CDR1 SNHLY, CDR2 FYNNEI. J was trimmed by 3 bases and V by 1 base; bases with no gene match: 8. The DNA for the CDR3 is TGTGCCAGCAGTGAAGGGGCTAGCGGGAGTATTTACACCGGGGAGCTGTTTTTT. It specifies CASSEGASGSIYTGELFF.

This chain links TRBV5-1 with TRBJ1-1; D is perhaps TRBD1 (5 bases). Deletions cut 1 base from V and 5 bases from J, with 15 bases between. Germline lookup yields CDR1 SGHRS and CDR2 YFSETQ. The CDR3 loop spans 15 amino acids. The CDR3, as DNA: TGCGCCAGCAGCTTGTACCAGCAGGGTGGGACTGAAGCTTTCTTT. The encoded protein is CASSLYQQGGTEAFF.

This clonotype turned up a few times. V and J are TRBV11-2 and TRBJ1-6; D possibly corresponds to TRBD1 (6 bases). The V gene's germline CDR1 is SGHAT and CDR2 FQNNGV. Trimming took 3 bases from V and 2 from J, leaving 17 bases between them. The CDR3 contains 18 residues. The CDR3 DNA is TGTGCCAGCAGCTTTAGGGGCGGGGGGCGCGCCTATAATTCACCCCTCCACTTT. Protein: CASSFRGGGRAYNSPLHF.